The sequence of this T cell receptor beta chain was determined in a study of blood T cell repertoires in COVID-19 (dated by TCRdb to the early 2020s). Regarding the study in general: Samples from collaborators originated in the United States, Italy and Spain and spanned both the acute and convalescent phases of COVID-19. Deeply sampled blood TCRbeta repertoires from subjects exposed to, actively infected with, or recovered from COVID-19 were included in the dataset. Where HLA class I and class II types were available, the types were taken from metadata supplied by the sample provider, not from assay-based typing. A freely available public database, intended as a resource for researchers studying the immune response to SARS-CoV-2, is where the repertoires were released. Samples were obtained from the ongoing ImmuneRACE study (first 160 participants) and from about 1,300 subjects provided by 6 global collaborators. The prospective study material was composed of cDNA or gDNA derived from T cells, B-cell-depleted T cells, or PBMCs. Sample metadata almost always included a de-identified subject ID, COVID-19 status, age in years and sex. Overall study outcomes, separate from this receptor: Clinical and demographic metadata were provided uncurated, with the amount varying by source and participant.

TCRbeta CDR3 regions were amplified from genomic DNA using the immunoSEQ Assay, a bias-controlled multiplex PCR. In the paper's pipeline: Within the assay, amplification of reference gene primers was used to estimate how many nucleated cells each sample contained. To quantify the absolute abundance of each unique TCRbeta CDR3 rearrangement, sequence reads were collapsed and filtered. For each sample, productive Simpson clonality was calculated by taking the square root of Simpson's diversity index across productive rearrangements. Held by TCRdb, this immuneACCESS table contains in-frame sequences only and omits some clones. Under half of the omission traces to an unresolved V gene where checked; the cause of the rest is unknown. The V and J calls and clone size are taken from that table; D and trimming were inferred from the DNA. For this sample there are just over 300,000 clones; about nine tenths appear just once. The ten largest account for roughly 2.3% of the sample.

V is pared back by 0 bases and J by 4 bases, with 7 bases lying between the germline termini. From its cysteine to its phenylalanine, the CDR3 spans 14 amino acids. Just CDR3 DNA is preserved here, 42 bases in frame from base 1. CDR1 and CDR2 are drawn from the germline V gene: SGHRS, YFSETQ. Concerning this clone: Its antigen specificity is not known. No base qualities exist here, and no much larger clone lies one base off it.

Collaborating institutions collected whole blood in K2EDTA tubes following their own protocols. For TCRbeta analysis, collaborator samples were shipped as frozen whole blood, as isolated PBMCs, or as DNA extracted from either sample type. The clonotype originates from a man between 18 and 35 years old with active or convalescent COVID-19. Sequencing input: peripheral blood. The chain was built from TRBV5-1 and TRBJ1-4, and the D gene may be TRBD1, 6 bases matching. The CDR3 here reads CASSLDRVNEKLFF. The base sequence is TGCGCCAGCAGCTTGGACAGGGTTAATGAAAAACTGTTTTTT. Full variable domain (CDR3 extended with the reference TRBV5-1 and TRBJ1-4 proteins): KAGVTQTPRYLIKTRGQQVTLSCSPISGHRSVSWYQQTPGQGLQFLFEYFSETQRNKGNFPGRFSGRQFSNSRSEMNVSTLELGDSALYLCASSLDRVNEKLFFGSGTQLSVL.